A selection of T cell receptor beta chains follows, all from one sample in a study of graft-versus-host responses after intestinal transplantation. These receptors are not linked to any known antigen. Sequenced by immunoSEQ multiplex PCR; TCRdb stores in-frame clones only, minus some. The table records about 130,000 clones, about nine tenths of them present only once. The sequenced sample was unstimulated CD4+ T cells sorted from spleen or lymph node cells, obtained before intestinal transplant. The receptors here all came from a human donor who received an intestinal transplant. Both conserved end residues are part of each CDR3. D genes are given only for firm matches. Expanded clones get a size class; other rows say once, few or many, or leave the size out.

cdr3_aa cdr3_nt clone_size v_call d_call j_call
CASSLETNEQFF TGTGCCAGCAGCTTAGAAACAAATGAGCAGTTCTTC NA TRBV11-2 NA TRBJ2-1
CASSSHHPYEQYF TGTGCCAGCAGTTCCCACCATCCCTACGAGCAGTACTTC once TRBV27 NA TRBJ2-7
CAWSVLLGMGTGGTYEQYF TGTGCCTGGAGTGTTTTATTGGGAATGGGGACAGGGGGGACCTACGAGCAGTACTTC NA TRBV30 TRBD1 TRBJ2-7
CASVRLAGGPNNEQFF TGCGCCAGTGTCAGACTAGCGGGAGGGCCAAACAATGAGCAGTTCTTC NA TRBV5-1 TRBD2 TRBJ2-1
CASSQGGQTNTEAFF TGTGCCAGCAGCCAAGGGGGACAGACAAACACTGAAGCTTTCTTT NA TRBV4-2 TRBD1 TRBJ1-1
CASSYGTAQETQYF TGTGCCAGCAGCTACGGGACTGCCCAAGAGACCCAGTACTTC NA TRBV5-5 NA TRBJ2-5
CASSLLVRGQGNTQYF TGTGCCAGCAGTTTATTGGTCAGGGGTCAAGGGAACACGCAGTATTTT NA TRBV27 NA TRBJ2-3
CASSLDNPGLSAQRHF TGTGCCAGCAGCTTAGATAATCCGGGCCTCAGCGCTCAACGGCACTTC NA TRBV11-2 NA TRBJ2-7
CASSPEYSLVGGANVLTF TGTGCCAGCAGCCCAGAATACAGTCTCGTAGGTGGGGCCAACGTCCTGACTTTC NA TRBV5-4 NA TRBJ2-6
CASSALTSGTYNEQFF TGTGCCAGCAGTGCCCTCACTAGCGGGACATACAATGAGCAGTTCTTC NA TRBV2 TRBD2 TRBJ2-1
CATSRPGGYEQYF TGTGCCACTTCGCGACCAGGGGGCTACGAGCAGTACTTC NA TRBV28 TRBD1 TRBJ2-7
CATSTRLAGGSGEQFF TGTGCCACCAGCACTAGACTAGCGGGAGGATCAGGGGAGCAGTTCTTC NA TRBV15 TRBD2 TRBJ2-1
CASSLNRGQETQYF TGCGCCAGCAGTTTAAACAGGGGCCAAGAGACCCAGTACTTC NA TRBV5-1 TRBD1 TRBJ2-5
CAWSVLAGATYNEQFF TGTGCCTGGAGTGTACTAGCGGGAGCGACTTACAATGAGCAGTTCTTC NA TRBV30 TRBD2 TRBJ2-1
CASATRGSYGYTF TGTGCCAGCGCCACCCGGGGCAGCTATGGCTACACCTTC NA TRBV28 NA TRBJ1-2
CSVAQTGANQPQHF TGCAGCGTTGCCCAAACAGGGGCCAATCAGCCCCAGCATTTT NA TRBV29-1 TRBD1 TRBJ1-5
CASSLWGQLSSGANVLTF TGTGCCAGCAGCTTATGGGGACAGCTGAGCTCTGGGGCCAACGTCCTGACTTTC NA TRBV7-3 TRBD1 TRBJ2-6